The sequence of this TCR beta chain was determined in a study of blood T cell repertoires in COVID-19. The repertoire was sequenced with immunoSEQ multiplex PCR; TCRdb's copy has only in-frame clones and lacks some. The table records 150,000 to 200,000 clones, about 92% of them present only once. CDR1 SGHNT and CDR2 YENEEA come from the germline V gene. This CDR3 region has 18 residues. The V segment lost 4 bases and the J segment 3 bases; nucleotides outside the gene matches: 17. This chain links TRBV11-3 with TRBJ1-1; 7 nucleotides line up with TRBD1. This receptor was identified in a man in his 60s with active or convalescent COVID-19. Source material: peripheral blood. The DNA for the CDR3 is TGTGCCAGCAGCTCCGACGTCCCGGGACAGTTCGGGGACACTGAAGCTTTCTTT. Translated, it gives CASSSDVPGQFGDTEAFF.